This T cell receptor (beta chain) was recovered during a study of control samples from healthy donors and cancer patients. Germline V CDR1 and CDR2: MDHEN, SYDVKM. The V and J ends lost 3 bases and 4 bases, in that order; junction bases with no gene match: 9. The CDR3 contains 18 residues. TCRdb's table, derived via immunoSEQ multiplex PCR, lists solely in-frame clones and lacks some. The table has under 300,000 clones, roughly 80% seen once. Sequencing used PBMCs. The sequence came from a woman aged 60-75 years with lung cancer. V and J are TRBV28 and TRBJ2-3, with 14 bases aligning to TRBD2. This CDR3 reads CASSFLTSGRASSDTQYF. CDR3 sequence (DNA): TGTGCCAGCAGTTTTTTGACTAGCGGGAGGGCCAGTTCAGATACGCAGTATTTT.